The 3 T cell receptor beta chains in this list originate from one sample, sequenced in a study of Ad26.COV2.S vaccination and SARS-CoV-2 variants. The data were produced by immunoSEQ multiplex PCR, yet TCRdb's version contains in-frame clones alone and is incomplete. The data contain under 550,000 clones, approximately 92% of them singletons. Noted treatment: around 19 received Ad26.COV2.S at low or high dose, single or two shots; about 5 received placebo; per-sample allocation not given. Each sample was drawn 63 days after the first injection (of vaccine or placebo). The material was peripheral blood, obtained in a trial of Ad26.COV2.S vaccine versus placebo. Receptor source: a person between 18 and 60 years old who received the Ad26.COV2.S COVID-19 vaccine or a placebo.

As concerns this clone: The identical CDR3 is also encoded by other nucleotide sequences in the sample. The rearrangement joins TRBV7-9 to TRBJ1-1, with D unresolved. Between the trimmed V and J ends, which lost 1 base and 1 base, there was a span of 4 bases. The length of the CDR3 is 13 residues. In germline, CDR1 is SEHNR, CDR2 FQNEAQ (reference sequence). CDR3 residues: CASSLEGNTEAFF. CDR3 DNA: TGTGCCAGCAGCTTAGAAGGGAACACTGAAGCTTTCTTT.

The V and J genes are TRBV3-1 (or the pseudogene TRBV3-2) and TRBJ2-2; D possibly corresponds to TRBD2 (5 bases). The ends were cut back, 0 bases at V and 7 bases at J, with 6 bases in the middle. The CDR3 is 13 residues long. Germline values: CDR1 LGHDT, CDR2 YNNKEL (reference sequence). CDR3 amino acids: CASSQDSGGELFF. CDR3 bases: TGTGCCAGCAGCCAAGACAGCGGCGGGGAGCTGTTTTTT.

This chain uses TRBV30 with TRBJ2-7; 7 bases fit TRBD1. The CDR3 extends over 15 amino acids. Germline assignment: CDR1 GTSNPN and CDR2 SVGIG (reference sequence). The ends lost 1 base at V and 6 bases at J; junction bases unmatched: 12. CDR3 in amino acids: CAWSADRAWVSEQYF. Written as DNA, the CDR3 is TGTGCCTGGAGTGCCGACAGGGCATGGGTAAGCGAGCAGTACTTC.